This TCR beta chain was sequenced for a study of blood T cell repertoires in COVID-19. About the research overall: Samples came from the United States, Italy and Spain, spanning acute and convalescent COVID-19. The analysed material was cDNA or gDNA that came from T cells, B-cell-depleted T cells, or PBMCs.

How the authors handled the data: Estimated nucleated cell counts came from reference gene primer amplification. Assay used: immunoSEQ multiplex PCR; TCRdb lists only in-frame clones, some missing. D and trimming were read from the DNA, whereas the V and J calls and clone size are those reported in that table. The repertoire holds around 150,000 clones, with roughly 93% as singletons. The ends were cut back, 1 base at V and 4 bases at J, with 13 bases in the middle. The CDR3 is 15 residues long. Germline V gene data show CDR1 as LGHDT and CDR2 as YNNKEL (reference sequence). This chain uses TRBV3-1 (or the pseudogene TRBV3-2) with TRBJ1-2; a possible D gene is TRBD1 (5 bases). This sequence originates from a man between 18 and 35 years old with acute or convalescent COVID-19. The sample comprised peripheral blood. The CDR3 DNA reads TGTGCCAGCAGCCAAGCGTTTATGACAGCCTATGGCTACACCTTC. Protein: CASSQAFMTAYGYTF.